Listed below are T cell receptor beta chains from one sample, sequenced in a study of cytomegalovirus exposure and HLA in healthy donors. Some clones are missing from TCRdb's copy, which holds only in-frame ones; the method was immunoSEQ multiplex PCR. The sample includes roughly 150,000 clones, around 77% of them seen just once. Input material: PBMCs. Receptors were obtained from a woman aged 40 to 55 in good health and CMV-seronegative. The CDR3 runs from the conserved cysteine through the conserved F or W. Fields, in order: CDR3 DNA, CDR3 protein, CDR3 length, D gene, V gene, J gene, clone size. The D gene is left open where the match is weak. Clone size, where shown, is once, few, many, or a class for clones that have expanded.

CDR3nt: TGTGCCAGCAGTGAAGGCGGGGCTGGGTATGGCTACACCTTC; CDR3aa: CASSEGGAGYGYTF; len: 14; d_gene: -; v_gene: TRBV6-1; j_gene: TRBJ1-2; abundance: -
CDR3nt: TGTGCCAGCAGCTTGAGGCGGGGGCTAACTAATGAAAAACTGTTTTTT; CDR3aa: CASSLRRGLTNEKLFF; len: 16; d_gene: -; v_gene: TRBV5-6; j_gene: TRBJ1-4; abundance: -
CDR3nt: TGTGCCAGCCACTTGGAGCGGGGGAAAGAGACCCAGTACTTC; CDR3aa: CASHLERGKETQYF; len: 14; d_gene: TRBD2; v_gene: TRBV2; j_gene: TRBJ2-5; abundance: -
CDR3nt: TGCGCCAGCAGCTTATCAGGGAGGGTGGACGAGCAGTACTTC; CDR3aa: CASSLSGRVDEQYF; len: 14; d_gene: TRBD2; v_gene: TRBV5-1; j_gene: TRBJ2-7; abundance: -
CDR3nt: TGCGCCAGCAGCTTCGCTAGCGGGGTCTACAATGAGCAGTTCTTC; CDR3aa: CASSFASGVYNEQFF; len: 15; d_gene: TRBD2; v_gene: TRBV5-1; j_gene: TRBJ2-1; abundance: -
CDR3nt: TGTGCCAGCAGAGGGGACAGGGGGAATCAGCCCCAGCATTTT; CDR3aa: CASRGDRGNQPQHF; len: 14; d_gene: TRBD1; v_gene: TRBV2; j_gene: TRBJ1-5; abundance: -
CDR3nt: TGTGCCTGGAGCTTGAGGGAAGATCAGCCCCAGCATTTT; CDR3aa: CAWSLREDQPQHF; len: 13; d_gene: -; v_gene: TRBV30; j_gene: TRBJ1-5; abundance: -
CDR3nt: TGTGCCAGCAGCTGGGGGCCAGAACAGAGCTCTGGGGCCAACGTCCTGACTTTC; CDR3aa: CASSWGPEQSSGANVLTF; len: 18; d_gene: -; v_gene: TRBV5-4; j_gene: TRBJ2-6; abundance: once
CDR3nt: TGTGCCAGCAGCCCAACCCCTAATTTCGAGCAGTACTTC; CDR3aa: CASSPTPNFEQYF; len: 13; d_gene: -; v_gene: TRBV7-9; j_gene: TRBJ2-7; abundance: once
CDR3nt: TGTGCCAGCAGTGAGTGGACAAGTAGCAATCAGCCCCAGCATTTT; CDR3aa: CASSEWTSSNQPQHF; len: 15; d_gene: -; v_gene: TRBV2; j_gene: TRBJ1-5; abundance: -
CDR3nt: TGTGCCATCAGTGATAGAGGGCGCGGCTACACCTTC; CDR3aa: CAISDRGRGYTF; len: 12; d_gene: -; v_gene: TRBV10-3; j_gene: TRBJ1-2; abundance: few
CDR3nt: TGTGCCAGCAGCGTAACCGACAGCCCTCTTGGTGGCTACACCTTC; CDR3aa: CASSVTDSPLGGYTF; len: 15; d_gene: -; v_gene: TRBV9; j_gene: TRBJ1-2; abundance: -
CDR3nt: TGTGCCAGCAGCAAAGTAGACTCCTTCGGGGGACTAGCGGGATACGAGCAGTACTTC; CDR3aa: CASSKVDSFGGLAGYEQYF; len: 19; d_gene: -; v_gene: TRBV21-1; j_gene: TRBJ2-7; abundance: -
CDR3nt: TGTGCCAGCAGTTCGGGCGGCAACAGGGAGAGTCGAGCTTTCTTT; CDR3aa: CASSSGGNRESRAFF; len: 15; d_gene: -; v_gene: TRBV28; j_gene: TRBJ1-1; abundance: -
CDR3nt: TGTGCCAGTAGGGAGACAGGGGGCCATCAGCCCCAGCATTTT; CDR3aa: CASRETGGHQPQHF; len: 14; d_gene: TRBD1; v_gene: TRBV19; j_gene: TRBJ1-5; abundance: -
CDR3nt: TGCGCCAGCAGCCAGACTAGCGGCAGCCCCTACGAGCAGTACTTC; CDR3aa: CASSQTSGSPYEQYF; len: 15; d_gene: TRBD2; v_gene: TRBV5-1; j_gene: TRBJ2-7; abundance: -
CDR3nt: TGTGCCAGCAGCTTAGTTCGGAGGAACACTGAAGCTTTCTTT; CDR3aa: CASSLVRRNTEAFF; len: 14; d_gene: -; v_gene: TRBV13; j_gene: TRBJ1-1; abundance: -